These 3 T cell receptor beta chains were sequenced from one sample in a study of cytomegalovirus exposure and HLA in healthy donors. Both 60 Vbeta primers and 13 Jbeta primers went into the PCR. The method was immunoSEQ multiplex PCR; TCRdb's version includes in-frame clones alone and lacks a portion of them. The table records about 160,000 clones, approximately 82% of them present only once. Source material: PBMCs. Receptors were obtained from a man in his fifties or sixties in good health and CMV-seropositive.

This chain connects TRBV19 to TRBJ2-1; TRBD1 might be the D (5 bases). The V gene's germline CDR1 is LNHDA and CDR2 SQIVND (reference sequence). Trimming removed 0 bases from V and 7 bases from J, with 13 bases in between. The CDR3 spans 15 residues. The CDR3 here is CASSIDLGPRNEQFF. CDR3 sequence (DNA): TGTGCCAGTAGTATAGATCTGGGGCCTAGGAATGAGCAGTTCTTC.

This sequence joins TRBV11-3 and TRBJ1-1; 9 nucleotides match TRBD1. Germline-derived CDR1 and CDR2 are SGHNT and YENEEA. CDR3 length: 17 amino acids. Trimming took 3 bases from V and 0 from J; bases not matched to a gene: 8. CDR3 sequence reads: CASSLGQGLTMNTEAFF. Written as DNA, the CDR3 is TGTGCCAGCAGCTTGGGACAGGGTTTAACCATGAACACTGAAGCTTTCTTT. The entire variable domain, with the rest obtained from reference TRBV11-3 and TRBJ1-1, is as follows: EAGVVQSPRYKIIEKKQPVAFWCNPISGHNTLYWYLQNLGQGPELLIRYENEEAVDDSQLPKDRFSAERLKGVDSTLKIQPAELGDSAVYLCASSLGQGLTMNTEAFFGQGTRLTVV.

The CDR3 DNA reads TGTGCCAGCAGAGATCGACAGGGTGGGTACAATGAGCAGTTCTTC. This encodes CASRDRQGGYNEQFF. This chain uses TRBV2 with TRBJ2-1, with 7 bases fitting TRBD1. V was clipped by 6 bases and J by 4 bases; unmatched bases: 9. There are 15 residues in the CDR3. Germline CDR1 and CDR2: SNHLY and FYNNEI. Full variable domain (outside the CDR3, taken from reference TRBV2 and TRBJ2-1): EPEVTQTPSHQVTQMGQEVILRCVPISNHLYFYWYRQILGQKVEFLVSFYNNEISEKSEIFDDQFSVERPDGSNFTLKIRSTKLEDSAMYFCASRDRQGGYNEQFFGPGTRLTVL.